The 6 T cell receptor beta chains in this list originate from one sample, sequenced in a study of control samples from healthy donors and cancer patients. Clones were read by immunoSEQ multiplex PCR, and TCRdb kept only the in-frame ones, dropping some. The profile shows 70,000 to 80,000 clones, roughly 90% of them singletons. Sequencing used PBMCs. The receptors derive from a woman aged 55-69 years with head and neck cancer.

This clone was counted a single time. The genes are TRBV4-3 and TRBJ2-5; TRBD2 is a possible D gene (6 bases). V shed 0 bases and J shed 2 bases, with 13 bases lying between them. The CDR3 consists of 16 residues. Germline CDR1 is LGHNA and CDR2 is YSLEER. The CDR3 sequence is CASSQDFAGLQETQYF. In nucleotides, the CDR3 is TGCGCCAGCAGCCAAGATTTCGCGGGACTTCAAGAGACCCAGTACTTC.

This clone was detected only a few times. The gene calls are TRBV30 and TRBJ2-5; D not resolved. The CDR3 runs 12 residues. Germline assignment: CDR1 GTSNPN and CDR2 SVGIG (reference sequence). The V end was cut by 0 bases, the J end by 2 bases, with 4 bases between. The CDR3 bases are TGTGCCTGGAGTGTCATTCAAGAGACCCAGTACTTC. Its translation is CAWSVIQETQYF.

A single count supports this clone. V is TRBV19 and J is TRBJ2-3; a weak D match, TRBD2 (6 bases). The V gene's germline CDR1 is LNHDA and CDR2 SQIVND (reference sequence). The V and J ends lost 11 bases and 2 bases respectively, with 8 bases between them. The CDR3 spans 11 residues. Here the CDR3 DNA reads TGTGCCGGGGGGAACACAGATACGCAGTATTTT. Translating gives CAGGNTDTQYF. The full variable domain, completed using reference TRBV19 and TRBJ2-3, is DGGITQSPKYLFRKEGQNVTLSCEQNLNHDAMYWYRQDPGQGLRLIYYSQIVNDFQKGDIAEGYSVSREKKESFPLTVTSAQKNPTAFYLCAGGNTDTQYFGPGTRLTVL.

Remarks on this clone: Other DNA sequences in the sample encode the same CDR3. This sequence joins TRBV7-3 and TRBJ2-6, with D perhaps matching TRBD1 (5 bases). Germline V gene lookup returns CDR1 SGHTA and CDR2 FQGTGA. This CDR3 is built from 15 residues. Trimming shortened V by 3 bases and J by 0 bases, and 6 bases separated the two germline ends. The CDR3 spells CASSFQGSGANVLTF. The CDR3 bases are TGTGCCAGCAGCTTCCAGGGCTCTGGGGCCAACGTCCTGACTTTC.

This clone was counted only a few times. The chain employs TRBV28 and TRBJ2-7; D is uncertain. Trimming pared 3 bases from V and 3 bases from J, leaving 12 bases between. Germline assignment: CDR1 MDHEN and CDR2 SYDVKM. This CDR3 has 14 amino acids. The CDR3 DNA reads TGTGCCAGCAGTTTCATAGCAGATGTCTACGAGCAGTACTTC. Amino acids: CASSFIADVYEQYF.

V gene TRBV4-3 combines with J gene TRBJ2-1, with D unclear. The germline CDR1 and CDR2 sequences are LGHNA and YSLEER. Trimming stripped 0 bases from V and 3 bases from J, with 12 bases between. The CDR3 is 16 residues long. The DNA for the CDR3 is TGCGCCAGCAGCCAAGATTTCGGGCTAATCTACAATGAGCAGTTCTTC. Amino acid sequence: CASSQDFGLIYNEQFF.